This note documents a single T cell receptor (beta chain) sequence. The length of the CDR3 is 13 residues. Trimming removed 3 bases at V and 2 bases at J, with 10 bases between. Per germline, CDR1 DFQATT and CDR2 SNEGSKA (reference sequence). This sample was included in a study of T-cell memory formation after mild COVID-19. MiXCR was run by TCRdb on the 5' RACE reads, yielding one entry per CDR3 protein. The sample holds around 180,000 distinct CDR3 sequences, 16% seen once. Sequenced sample: PBMCs or a T cell subset sorted from them (not recorded which). The rearrangement links TRBV20-1 to TRBJ1-2; D perhaps matches TRBD1 (6 bases). This clonotype originated in an adult woman who had mild COVID-19 (a few samples of this study predate the infection). Cell type and time point are not known. The CDR3 DNA reads as TGCAGTGCTAGGGGGCAGGGGAACTATGGCTACACCTTC. Translated, it gives CSARGQGNYGYTF.